These T cell receptor beta chains were read from a single sample in a study of shared clonotypes between healthy human individuals. Sequencing used immunoSEQ multiplex PCR; TCRdb keeps in-frame clones, though not all of them. Of 2 million or so clones listed, 85% to 95% are singletons. Sample: naive CD4+ T cells sorted from blood. The receptors originated from a man aged 18 to 35 in good health. The CDR3 runs from the conserved cysteine through the conserved F or W. A D gene is named only where the DNA matches it firmly. Part of the rows lack a size; the others show once, few, many or a class for expanded clones.

clone_size j_call d_call v_call cdr3_aa cdr3_nt
. TRBJ1-3 . TRBV6-1 CASSTGSGNTIYF TGTGCCAGCAGTACAGGGAGTGGAAACACCATATATTTT
. TRBJ2-5 TRBD1 TRBV5-1 CASSLTGERETQYF TGCGCCAGCAGCTTGACAGGGGAGCGGGAGACCCAGTACTTC
. TRBJ1-6 . TRBV30 CAWSLTDGQRLHNSPLHF TGTGCCTGGAGTTTAACTGACGGACAGAGACTTCATAATTCACCCCTCCACTTT
. TRBJ2-2 . TRBV10-1 CASSERRGTGELFF TGCGCCAGCAGTGAGAGGAGGGGCACCGGGGAGCTGTTTTTT
. TRBJ1-4 TRBD1 TRBV11-2 CASSPGQGREKLFF TGTGCCAGCAGCCCGGGACAGGGACGTGAAAAACTGTTTTTT
. TRBJ2-7 . TRBV7-8 CASSTRQDSYEQYF TGTGCCAGCAGCACAAGACAAGATTCCTACGAGCAGTACTTC
. TRBJ1-2 . TRBV5-1 CASSLVPLGANYGYTF TGCGCCAGCAGCTTGGTTCCCCTGGGGGCTAACTATGGCTACACCTTC
. TRBJ2-1 TRBD2 TRBV5-1 CASSSGLAGVYNEQFF TGCGCCAGCAGCTCTGGACTAGCGGGAGTGTACAATGAGCAGTTCTTC
. TRBJ1-1 TRBD1 TRBV11-3 CASSRDRHTEAFF TGTGCCAGCAGCCGGGACAGGCACACTGAAGCTTTCTTT
. TRBJ1-2 TRBD1 TRBV7-3 CASSFGQGTGGYTF TGTGCCAGCAGCTTCGGACAGGGAACAGGTGGCTACACCTTC
. TRBJ1-3 . TRBV7-9 CASSRLGFADSGNTIYF TGTGCCAGCAGCCGCTTAGGATTCGCCGACTCTGGAAACACCATATATTTT
. TRBJ1-1 . TRBV25-1 CASTNQGHTIEAFF TGTGCCAGCACGAATCAGGGACACACGATTGAAGCTTTCTTT
. TRBJ2-5 . TRBV5-1 CASSAQGAQETQYF TGCGCCAGCAGCGCACAGGGTGCGCAAGAGACCCAGTACTTC
. TRBJ2-3 . TRBV5-1 CASSLAGEVDTQYF TGCGCCAGCAGCTTGGCAGGGGAAGTAGATACGCAGTATTTT
. TRBJ1-2 . TRBV5-5 CASSPAATANYGYTF TGTGCCAGCAGCCCCGCCGCGACGGCGAACTATGGCTACACCTTC
. TRBJ1-5 . TRBV2 CASRDWSNQPQHF TGTGCCAGCAGGGACTGGAGCAATCAGCCCCAGCATTTT
. TRBJ1-6 TRBD1 TRBV5-1 CASRWQGGENSPLHF TGCGCCAGCAGGTGGCAGGGGGGAGAAAATTCACCCCTCCACTTT
. TRBJ2-5 . TRBV7-2 CASSLETPYQETQYF TGTGCCAGCAGCTTAGAAACTCCCTACCAAGAGACCCAGTACTTC
. TRBJ2-1 . TRBV27 CASQGAASYNEQFF TGTGCCAGCCAAGGGGCAGCTTCCTACAATGAGCAGTTCTTC
. TRBJ1-6 . TRBV5-1 CASSLGQGNNSPLHF TGCGCCAGCAGCTTGGGGCAGGGTAACAATTCACCCCTCCACTTT
. TRBJ2-7 TRBD2 TRBV28 CASSLRGVASGTSYEQYF TGTGCCAGCAGTTTAAGGGGCGTTGCTAGCGGGACCTCCTACGAGCAGTACTTC
. TRBJ2-3 TRBD2 TRBV5-1 CASSTSGGSTDTQYF TGCGCCAGCAGCACTAGCGGGGGAAGTACAGATACGCAGTATTTT
. TRBJ2-3 TRBD1 TRBV11-2 CASSFNRGQGSDTQYF TGTGCCAGCAGCTTCAACCGGGGACAGGGGTCAGATACGCAGTATTTT
. TRBJ2-7 . TRBV20-1 CSARPTYEQYF TGCAGTGCTAGACCAACCTACGAGCAGTACTTC
once TRBJ1-5 . TRBV5-6 CASSAAPGPQHF TGTGCCAGCAGCGCTGCCCCAGGACCCCAGCATTTT
once TRBJ2-2 . TRBV4-3 CASSQEYGALTGELFF TGCGCCAGCAGCCAAGAGTACGGGGCGCTCACCGGGGAGCTGTTTTTT
. TRBJ1-2 . TRBV7-3 CASSSQGTSGYTF TGTGCCAGCAGTTCTCAGGGGACAAGTGGCTACACCTTC
. TRBJ2-3 TRBD2 TRBV11-2 CASSRLLAGSTDTQYF TGTGCCAGCAGCCGTCTACTAGCGGGTAGCACAGATACGCAGTATTTT
. TRBJ2-3 . TRBV29-1 CSVGGRATDTQYF TGCAGCGTTGGAGGACGTGCGACAGATACGCAGTATTTT
. TRBJ1-2 . TRBV28 CASTPPANSGYTF TGTGCCAGCACTCCCCCAGCGAATTCGGGCTACACCTTC
. TRBJ2-5 TRBD2 TRBV5-4 CASSLGLAVQETQYF TGTGCCAGCAGCTTGGGGCTAGCGGTCCAAGAGACCCAGTACTTC
. TRBJ2-7 TRBD1 TRBV7-2 CASSLNGQGFTYEQYF TGTGCCAGCAGCTTAAATGGACAGGGTTTTACCTACGAGCAGTACTTC
. TRBJ1-2 . TRBV28 CASSLGAPYGYTF TGTGCCAGCAGTTTGGGGGCCCCCTATGGCTACACCTTC
. TRBJ2-1 TRBD2 TRBV5-1 CASSIGLAGQLGNEQFF TGCGCCAGCAGCATAGGACTAGCGGGACAACTTGGCAATGAGCAGTTCTTC
. TRBJ1-2 . TRBV9 CASSAGSYYGYTF TGTGCCAGCAGCGCGGGGAGTTACTATGGCTACACCTTC
. TRBJ1-4 TRBD1 TRBV29-1 CSVGQSNEKLFF TGCAGCGTGGGACAGTCGAATGAAAAACTGTTTTTT
. TRBJ1-2 . TRBV6-6 CASIRGIGGYTF TGTGCCAGCATTCGGGGAATTGGGGGCTACACCTTC